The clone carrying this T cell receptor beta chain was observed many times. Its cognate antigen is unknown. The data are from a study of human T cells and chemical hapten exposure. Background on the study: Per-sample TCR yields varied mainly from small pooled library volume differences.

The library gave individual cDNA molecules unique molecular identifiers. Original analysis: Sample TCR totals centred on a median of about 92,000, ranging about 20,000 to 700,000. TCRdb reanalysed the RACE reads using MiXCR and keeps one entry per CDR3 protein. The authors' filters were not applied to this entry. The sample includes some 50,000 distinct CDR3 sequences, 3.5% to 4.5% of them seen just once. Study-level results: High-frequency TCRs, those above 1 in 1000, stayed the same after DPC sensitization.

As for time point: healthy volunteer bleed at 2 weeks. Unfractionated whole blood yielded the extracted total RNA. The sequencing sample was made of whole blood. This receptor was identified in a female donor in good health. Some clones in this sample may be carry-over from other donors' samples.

DNA of the CDR3: TGTGCCAGCAGCTTAGTAGGGTCTGGGGCCAACGTCCTGACTTTC. It encodes CASSLVGSGANVLTF. This rearrangement joins TRBV13 to TRBJ2-6; no reliable D call. Trimming removed 1 base at V and 1 base at J, with 5 bases between. The V gene's germline CDR1 is PRHDT and CDR2 FYEKMQ (reference sequence). The CDR3 runs to 15 residues.